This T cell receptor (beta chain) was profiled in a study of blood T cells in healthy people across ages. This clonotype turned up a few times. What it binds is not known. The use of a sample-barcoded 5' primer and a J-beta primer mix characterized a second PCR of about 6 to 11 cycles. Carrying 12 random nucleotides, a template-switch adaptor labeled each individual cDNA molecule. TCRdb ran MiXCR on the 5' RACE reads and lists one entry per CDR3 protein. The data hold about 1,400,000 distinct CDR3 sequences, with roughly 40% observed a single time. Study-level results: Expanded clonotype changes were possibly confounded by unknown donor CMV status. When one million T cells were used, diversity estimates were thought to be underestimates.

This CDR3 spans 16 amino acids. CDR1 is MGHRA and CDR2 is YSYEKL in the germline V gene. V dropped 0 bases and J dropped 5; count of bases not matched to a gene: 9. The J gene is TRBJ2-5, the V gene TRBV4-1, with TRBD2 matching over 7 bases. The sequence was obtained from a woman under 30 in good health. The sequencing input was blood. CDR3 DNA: TGCGCCAGCAGCCAAGACCCCAGCGGGAATTCCGAGACCCAGTACTTC. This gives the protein CASSQDPSGNSETQYF.